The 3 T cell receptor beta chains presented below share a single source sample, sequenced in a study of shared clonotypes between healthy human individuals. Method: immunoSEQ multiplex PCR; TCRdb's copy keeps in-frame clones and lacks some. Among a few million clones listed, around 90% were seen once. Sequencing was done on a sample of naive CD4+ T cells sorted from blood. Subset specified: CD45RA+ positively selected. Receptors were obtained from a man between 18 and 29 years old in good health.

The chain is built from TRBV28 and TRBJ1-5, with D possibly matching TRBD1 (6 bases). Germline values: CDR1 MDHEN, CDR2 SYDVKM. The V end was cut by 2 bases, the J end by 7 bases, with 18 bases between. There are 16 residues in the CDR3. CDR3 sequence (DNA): TGTGCCAGCAGTTTACTGAATCAGGGGTCGCGACAGCCCCAGCATTTT. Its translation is CASSLLNQGSRQPQHF.

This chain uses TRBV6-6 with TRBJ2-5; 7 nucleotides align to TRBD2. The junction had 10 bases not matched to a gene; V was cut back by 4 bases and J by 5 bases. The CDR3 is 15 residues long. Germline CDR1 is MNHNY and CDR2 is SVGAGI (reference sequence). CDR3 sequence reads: CASSSAGVTRETQYF. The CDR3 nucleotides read TGTGCCAGCAGTTCTGCGGGGGTGACCAGGGAGACCCAGTACTTC.

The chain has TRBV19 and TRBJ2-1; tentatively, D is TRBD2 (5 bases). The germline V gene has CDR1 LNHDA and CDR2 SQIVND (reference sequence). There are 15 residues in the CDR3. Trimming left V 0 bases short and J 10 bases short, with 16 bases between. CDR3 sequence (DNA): TGTGCCAGTAGTATAGAGGGCGTTTTGGGAGCGGAGCAGTTCTTC. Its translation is CASSIEGVLGAEQFF.